This T cell receptor (beta chain) was recovered during a study of blood T cell repertoires in COVID-19. Study-wide background: Sources were T cells, B-cell-depleted T cells, or PBMCs; the material itself was cDNA or gDNA.

This CDR3 spans 17 amino acids. The V segment lost 4 bases and the J segment 8 bases; nucleotides outside the gene matches: 14. Germline CDR1 reads SGHRS; CDR2 reads YFSETQ. In assigning cohorts, the study relied on participant-reported clinical history. As handled by the study authors: Amplified reference gene primers provided the basis for estimating nucleated cell counts. Clones were read by immunoSEQ multiplex PCR, and TCRdb kept only the in-frame ones, dropping some. V, J and clone size derive from that table, while D and trimming were established from the DNA sequence. Counted here are roughly 180,000 clones, approximately 85% occurring once; the ten biggest clones make up 6% to 6.5%.

The chain links TRBV5-1 to TRBJ1-6, with 8 nucleotides matching TRBD1. This receptor was identified in a man aged 35-49 years who had recovered from COVID-19. The specimen was PBMCs or T cells enriched from blood (not recorded which). This chain's CDR3 is CASSLAVDRDLDSPLHF. CDR3 bases: TGCGCCAGCAGCCTCGCTGTGGACAGGGATCTCGATTCACCCCTCCACTTT.